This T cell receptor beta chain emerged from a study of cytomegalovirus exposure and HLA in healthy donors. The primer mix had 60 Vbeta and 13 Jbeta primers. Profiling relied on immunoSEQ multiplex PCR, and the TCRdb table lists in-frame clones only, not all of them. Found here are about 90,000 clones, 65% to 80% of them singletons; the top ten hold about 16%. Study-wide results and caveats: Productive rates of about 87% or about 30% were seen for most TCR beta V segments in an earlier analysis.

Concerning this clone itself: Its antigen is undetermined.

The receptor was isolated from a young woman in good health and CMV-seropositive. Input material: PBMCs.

CDR3 in amino acids: CASSLPGQGIYGYTF. The CDR3 DNA reads TGTGCCAGCAGCTTACCTGGACAGGGGATCTATGGCTACACCTTC. The J gene is TRBJ1-2, the V gene TRBV7-9; the match to TRBD1 covers 9 bases. The germline CDR1 and CDR2 sequences are SEHNR and FQNEAQ (reference sequence). V was clipped by 2 bases and J by 4 bases; unmatched bases: 5. This CDR3 has 15 residues.